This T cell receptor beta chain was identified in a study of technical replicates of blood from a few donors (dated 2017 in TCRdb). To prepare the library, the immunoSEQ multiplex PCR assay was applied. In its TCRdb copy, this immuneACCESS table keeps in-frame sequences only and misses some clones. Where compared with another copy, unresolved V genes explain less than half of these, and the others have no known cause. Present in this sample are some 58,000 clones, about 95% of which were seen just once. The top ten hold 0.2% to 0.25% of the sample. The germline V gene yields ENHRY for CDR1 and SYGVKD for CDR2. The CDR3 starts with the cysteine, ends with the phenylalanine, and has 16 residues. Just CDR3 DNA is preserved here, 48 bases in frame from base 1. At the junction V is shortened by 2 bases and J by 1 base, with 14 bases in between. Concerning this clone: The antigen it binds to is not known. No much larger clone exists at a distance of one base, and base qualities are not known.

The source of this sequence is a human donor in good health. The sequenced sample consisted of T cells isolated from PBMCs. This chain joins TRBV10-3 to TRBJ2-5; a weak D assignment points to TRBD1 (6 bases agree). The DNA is TGTGCCATCAGTGAGAAACTCTTGGACAGCCAAGAGACCCAGTACTTC. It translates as CAISEKLLDSQETQYF.